This T cell receptor beta chain was sequenced for a study of blood T cell repertoires in COVID-19. Study overall: The origin of the acute and convalescent COVID-19 samples was the United States, Italy and Spain. T cells, B-cell-depleted T cells, or PBMCs provided the cDNA or gDNA that served as material.

Authors' processing steps: The authors estimated nucleated cell counts from reference gene primer amplification. Some clones are missing from TCRdb's copy, which holds only in-frame ones; the method was immunoSEQ multiplex PCR. Clone size and the V and J calls come from that table; the DNA yielded D and trimming. The table has approximately 86,000 clones, roughly 80% seen once; the top ten hold 10%. This clone appeared a single time. V was trimmed by 1 base and J by 3 bases, leaving 5 bases between them. Germline CDR1 is SGHNT and CDR2 is YYREEE (reference sequence). This CDR3 has 12 residues. What was sequenced was peripheral blood. The TCR sequence derives from a woman in her 70s with acute or convalescent COVID-19. The genes are TRBV5-4 and TRBJ2-7; D unclear. This chain's CDR3 is CASSLLNYEQYF. The CDR3 bases are TGTGCCAGCAGCTTGCTAAACTACGAGCAGTACTTC.